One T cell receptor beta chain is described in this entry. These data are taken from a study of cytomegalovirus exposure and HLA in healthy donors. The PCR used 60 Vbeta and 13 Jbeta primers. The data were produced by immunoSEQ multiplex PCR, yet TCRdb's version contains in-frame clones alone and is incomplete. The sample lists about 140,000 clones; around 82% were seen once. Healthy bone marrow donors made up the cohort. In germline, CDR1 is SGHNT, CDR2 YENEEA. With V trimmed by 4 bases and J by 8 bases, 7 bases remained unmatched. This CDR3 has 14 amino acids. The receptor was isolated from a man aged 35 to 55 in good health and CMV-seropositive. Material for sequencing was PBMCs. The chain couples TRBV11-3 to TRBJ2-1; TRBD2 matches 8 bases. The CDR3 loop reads CASSSTGGIDEQFF. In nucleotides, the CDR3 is TGTGCCAGCAGCTCCACGGGGGGGATAGATGAGCAGTTCTTC.